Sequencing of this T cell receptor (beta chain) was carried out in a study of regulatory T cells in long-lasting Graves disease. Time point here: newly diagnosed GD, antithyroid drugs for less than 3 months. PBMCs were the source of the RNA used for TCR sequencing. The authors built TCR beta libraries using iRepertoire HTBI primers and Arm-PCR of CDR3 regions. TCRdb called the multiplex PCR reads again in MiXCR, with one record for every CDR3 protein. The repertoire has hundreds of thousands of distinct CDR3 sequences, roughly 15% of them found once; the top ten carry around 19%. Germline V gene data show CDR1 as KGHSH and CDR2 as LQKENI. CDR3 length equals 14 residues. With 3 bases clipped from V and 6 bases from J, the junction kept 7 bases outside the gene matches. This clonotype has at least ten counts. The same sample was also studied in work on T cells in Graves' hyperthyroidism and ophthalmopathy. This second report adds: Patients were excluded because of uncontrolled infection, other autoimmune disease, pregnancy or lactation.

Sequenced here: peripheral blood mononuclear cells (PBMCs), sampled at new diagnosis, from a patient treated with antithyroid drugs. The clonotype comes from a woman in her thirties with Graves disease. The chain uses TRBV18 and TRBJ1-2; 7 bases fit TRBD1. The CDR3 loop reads CASSPMGTDNGYTF. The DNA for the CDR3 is TGTGCCAGCTCACCTATGGGGACAGACAATGGCTACACCTTC.